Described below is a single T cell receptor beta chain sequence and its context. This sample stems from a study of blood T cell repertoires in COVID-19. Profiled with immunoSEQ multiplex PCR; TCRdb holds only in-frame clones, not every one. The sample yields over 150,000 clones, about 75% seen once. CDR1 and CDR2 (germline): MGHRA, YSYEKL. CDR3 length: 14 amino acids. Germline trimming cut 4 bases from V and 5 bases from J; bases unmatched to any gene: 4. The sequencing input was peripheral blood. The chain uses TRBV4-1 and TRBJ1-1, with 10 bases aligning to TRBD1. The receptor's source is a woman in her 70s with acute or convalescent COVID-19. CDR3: CASSLDRGRTEAFF. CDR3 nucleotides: TGCGCCAGCAGCCTAGACAGGGGGCGAACTGAAGCTTTCTTT.